This TCR beta chain came from a study of T cell clusters in autoimmune cytopenias. About the study: Per sample, median TRB depth was around 51,000 reads, yielding a median roughly 2,400 distinct clonotypes.

Study conclusions and caveats: Clustering suggested that physiological T cell clusters were missing in primary autoimmune cytopenia patients.

TRB was amplified from around 250 ng of peripheral blood genomic DNA per sample. The length of the CDR3 is 14 residues. Per the germline V gene, CDR1 is KGHSH and CDR2 is LQKENI. Multiplex touch-down PCR amplified TRB using TRB-A and TRB-B pools in one tube. Reprocessing the multiplex PCR reads, TCRdb reports a single entry for every CDR3 protein and omits DNA. This specimen shows around 8,000 distinct CDR3 sequences; the ten leading clones hold approximately 30%. With respect to this clonotype: The target antigen is unknown.

The sample consisted of peripheral blood. The TCR was taken from a human donor with an autoimmune cytopenia or autoimmune hepatitis (not recorded which). This chain links TRBV18 with TRBJ1-5. The CDR3 spells CASSDLGTNQPQHF.